This record concerns one T cell receptor (beta chain) sequence. Its target is not known. These data are taken from a study of cytomegalovirus exposure and HLA in healthy donors. Study-wide results and caveats: The presence/absence work took it that sequencing depth was about the same across donors.

Primers for the PCR totalled 60 Vbeta and 13 Jbeta. TCRdb's table, derived via immunoSEQ multiplex PCR, lists solely in-frame clones and lacks some. Found here are about 98,000 clones, more than 60% of them singletons; the top ten hold approximately 9.9%. The V gene's germline CDR1 is MDHEN and CDR2 SYDVKM. V was clipped by 8 bases and J by 8 bases, with 22 bases between them. CDR3 length equals 15 residues. The sequence came from a man younger than 35 in good health and CMV-seropositive. The rearrangement links TRBV28 to TRBJ2-1; the D is unclear. Sequences were obtained from PBMCs. The CDR3, as DNA: TGTGCCAGCCTCTTAATCGGCTCCCACAGAGATGAGCAGTTCTTC. Amino acid sequence: CASLLIGSHRDEQFF.